This T cell receptor (beta chain) originates from a study of blood T cell repertoires in COVID-19 (TCRdb year 2020). Background for the entire study: The collaborator samples originated in the United States, Italy and Spain and spanned the acute and convalescent phases of COVID-19. The material from the prospective study consisted of cDNA or gDNA derived from T cells, B-cell-depleted T cells, or PBMCs. Deeply sampled blood TCRbeta repertoires from subjects exposed to, actively infected with, or recovered from COVID-19 were included in the dataset. A freely available public database, intended as a resource for researchers studying the immune response to SARS-CoV-2, is where the repertoires were released. Samples came from the ongoing ImmuneRACE study (first 160 participants) plus 1,254 subjects from 6 global collaborators. The sample metadata nearly always contained a de-identified subject ID, COVID-19 status, age in years and sex. HLA class I and class II types, where available, came from metadata supplied by the sample provider rather than from assay-based typing.

Findings and caveats that apply to the study as a whole: The amount of clinical and demographic metadata varied by source and participant and was provided uncurated.

V is trimmed back by 3 bases and J by 4 bases, and the junction contains 5 bases that no gene match accounts for. In the germline V gene, CDR1 corresponds to KGHDR and CDR2 to SFDVKD. The CDR3 sequence holds 16 residues, the cysteine and phenylalanine included. Of the read, only the CDR3 DNA is kept; its 48 bases are in frame from base 1. The immunoSEQ Assay, a bias-controlled multiplex PCR, was used to amplify TCRbeta CDR3 regions from genomic DNA. The paper's data handling went like this. The number of nucleated cells in each sample was estimated by amplification of reference gene primers within the assay. To quantify the absolute abundance of each unique TCRbeta CDR3 rearrangement, sequence reads were collapsed and filtered. For each sample, productive Simpson clonality was calculated by taking the square root of Simpson's diversity index across productive rearrangements. The table was pulled from immuneACCESS by TCRdb, which kept in-frame rearrangements only. Such tables lose some clones; where checked, under half of the loss comes from unresolved V genes, and the rest has no known cause. V and J calls and clone size are as listed in that table; D and trimming were resolved from the DNA. This sample comprises about 170,000 clones, more than 65% of them detected only once. The top ten constitute roughly 10% of the sample.

Each collaborating institution followed its own protocols to collect whole blood in K2EDTA tubes. For TCRbeta analysis, collaborator samples were shipped as frozen whole blood, as isolated PBMCs, or as DNA extracted from either sample type. The count of this clone is one. Its specific antigen is unknown. Base qualities are not at hand, and no much larger clone is one base apart. The sequence came from a man in his 70s with active or convalescent COVID-19. The V and J segments used are TRBV24-1 and TRBJ2-2; 9 junctional bases match TRBD1. The sample taken for sequencing was peripheral blood. The CDR3 protein: CATSDNSGQGTGELFF. The sequenced DNA is TGTGCCACCAGTGATAATTCGGGACAGGGCACCGGGGAGCTGTTTTTT.